In this sample, the clone carrying this T cell receptor beta chain turned up once. The repertoire was sequenced with immunoSEQ multiplex PCR; TCRdb's copy has only in-frame clones and lacks some. The sample contains around 57,000 clones, roughly 94% of which appear only once. The sample originates from a study of preoperative IRX-2 immunotherapy in early breast cancer. Treatment described: preoperative locoregional IRX-2 cytokine immunotherapy. Patients received preoperative, locoregional IRX-2 cytokine immunotherapy in a phase Ib study. Trimming took 0 bases from V and 0 from J, leaving 6 bases between them. Germline V lookup: CDR1 MRHNA, CDR2 SNTAGT. The CDR3 contains 15 residues.

The genes are TRBV6-4 and TRBJ2-1; no definite D call. This TCR derives from a human donor with breast cancer. This sample was gathered from a patient treated with IRX-2 immunotherapy. CDR3: CASSDSGSSYNEQFF. CDR3 DNA sequence: TGTGCCAGCAGTGACTCTGGCAGCTCCTACAATGAGCAGTTCTTC.